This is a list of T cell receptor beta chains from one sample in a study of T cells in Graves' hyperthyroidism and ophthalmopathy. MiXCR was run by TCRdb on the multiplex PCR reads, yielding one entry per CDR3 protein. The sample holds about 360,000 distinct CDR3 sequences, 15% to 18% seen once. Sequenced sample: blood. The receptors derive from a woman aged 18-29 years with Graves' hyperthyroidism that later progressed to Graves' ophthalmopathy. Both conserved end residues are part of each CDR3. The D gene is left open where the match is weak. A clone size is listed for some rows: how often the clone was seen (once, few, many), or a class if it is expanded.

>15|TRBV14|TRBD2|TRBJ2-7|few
TGTGCCAGCAGCCAATGGGCGGGAGGGTTCACCGAGCAGTACTTC
CASSQWAGGFTEQYF
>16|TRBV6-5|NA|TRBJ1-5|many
TGTGCCAGCAGTTACCCGATTCAGGACGTGGGTCAGCCCCAGCATTTT
CASSYPIQDVGQPQHF
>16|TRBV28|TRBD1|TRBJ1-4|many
TGTGCCAGCAGTCCCCAAACCGGGACAGGTAATGAAAAACTGTTTTTT
CASSPQTGTGNEKLFF
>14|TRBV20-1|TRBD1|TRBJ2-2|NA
TGCAGTGCTAGGGGGGACAGGGAATCCGGGGAGCTGTTTTTT
CSARGDRESGELFF
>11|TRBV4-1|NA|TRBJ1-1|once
TGCGCCAGCAGCCAGTCAGGGACAGCTTTCTTT
CASSQSGTAFF
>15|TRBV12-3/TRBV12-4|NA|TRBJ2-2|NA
TGTGCGAGCACAAGGCAGGACGCGAACACCGGGGAGCTGTTTTTT
CASTRQDANTGELFF
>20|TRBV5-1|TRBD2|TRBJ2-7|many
TGCGCCAGCAGCCCTCGGGAATGGACTAGCGGGAGAAGAGGCTCCTACGAGCAGTACTTC
CASSPREWTSGRRGSYEQYF
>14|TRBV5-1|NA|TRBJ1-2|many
TGCGCCAGCAGCTTGATAGGGCCGGACTATGGCTACACCTTC
CASSLIGPDYGYTF
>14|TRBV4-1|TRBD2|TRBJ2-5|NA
TGCGCCAGCAGCGTTCCGGGACTAGGAGAGACCCAGTACTTC
CASSVPGLGETQYF
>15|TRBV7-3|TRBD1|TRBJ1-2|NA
TGTGCCAGCAGCTCTGCCGGGGACAGTCTTTATGGCTACACCTTC
CASSSAGDSLYGYTF
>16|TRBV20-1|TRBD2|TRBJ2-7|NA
TGCAGTGCTAGCAATAGAAGGACTAGCGGGAGAAAGGAGCAGTACTTC
CSASNRRTSGRKEQYF
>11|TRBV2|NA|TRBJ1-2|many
TGTGCCAGCAGTCACCGACGAGGCTACACCTTC
CASSHRRGYTF
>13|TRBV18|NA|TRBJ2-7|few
TGTGCCAGCTCACTTGTCCGGGACTACGAGCAGTACTTC
CASSLVRDYEQYF
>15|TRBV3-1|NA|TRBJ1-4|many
TGTGCCAGCAGCCAAGGGACATCAACTAATGAAAAACTGTTTTTT
CASSQGTSTNEKLFF
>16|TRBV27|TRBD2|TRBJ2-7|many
TGTGCCAGCAGCCGACGGCTAGCGGGAGGTCTCTACGAGCAGTACTTC
CASSRRLAGGLYEQYF
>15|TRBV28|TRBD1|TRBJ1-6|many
TGTGCCAGCAGTTCGGGACAGGGTTTTAATTCACCCCTCCACTTT
CASSSGQGFNSPLHF
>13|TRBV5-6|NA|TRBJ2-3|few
TGTGCCAGCAGCTTGCTGGAGGGGGATACGCAGTATTTT
CASSLLEGDTQYF
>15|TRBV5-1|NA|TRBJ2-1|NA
TGCGCCAGCAGCTTGGATGAGGACTACCCCAATGAGCAGTTCTTC
CASSLDEDYPNEQFF
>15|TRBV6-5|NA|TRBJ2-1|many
TGTGCCAGCAGTTACTTAACGGGGAGCTACAATGAGCAGTTCTTC
CASSYLTGSYNEQFF
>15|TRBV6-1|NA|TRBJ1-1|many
TGTGCCAGCAGTTCGATCAGACAGTTGGGAACTGAAGCTTTCTTT
CASSSIRQLGTEAFF
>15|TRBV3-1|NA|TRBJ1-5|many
TGTGCCAGCAGCCAACAGAGCGTGGGCAATCAGCCCCAGCATTTT
CASSQQSVGNQPQHF
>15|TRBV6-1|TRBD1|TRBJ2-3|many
TGTGCCAGCAGTACCGGGACAGGGGGCCCAGATACGCAGTATTTT
CASSTGTGGPDTQYF
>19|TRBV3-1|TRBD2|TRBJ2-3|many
TGTGCCAGCAGCCCCAAAGGTTTAGGAGCGGGAGCGGTTCAATGGACGCAGTATTTT
CASSPKGLGAGAVQWTQYF
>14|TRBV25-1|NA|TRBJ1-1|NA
TGTGCCAGCAGTGAATCTATCGGTGTCAGGGAAGCTTTCTTT
CASSESIGVREAFF
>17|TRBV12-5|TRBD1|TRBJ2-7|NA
TGTGCTAGTGGTGACAAGCCCCCAGGGGGACCTCCCTACGAGCAGTACTTC
CASGDKPPGGPPYEQYF
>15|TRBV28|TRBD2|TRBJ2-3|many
TGTGCCAGCAGCCCCGGGGACTACAACACAGATACGCAGTATTTT
CASSPGDYNTDTQYF
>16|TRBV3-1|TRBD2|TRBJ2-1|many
TGTGCCAGCAGCCAAGATTATAGCGGGAGGGGTAATGAGCAGTTCTTC
CASSQDYSGRGNEQFF
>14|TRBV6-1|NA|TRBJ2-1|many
TGTGCCAGCAGTCCCGCGGCAGGGTGGAATGAGCAGTTCTTC
CASSPAAGWNEQFF
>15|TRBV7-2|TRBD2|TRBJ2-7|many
TGTGCCAGCAGCTTAGTGGCTAGCGGGATTTACGAGCAGTACTTC
CASSLVASGIYEQYF
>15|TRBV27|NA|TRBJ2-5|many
TGTGCCAGCAGTTCCTACCCCGGGACATCAGAGACCCAGTACTTC
CASSSYPGTSETQYF
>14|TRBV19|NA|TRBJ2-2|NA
TGTGCCAGTAGCCACCCCCCGCCAACCGGGGAGCTGTTTTTT
CASSHPPPTGELFF
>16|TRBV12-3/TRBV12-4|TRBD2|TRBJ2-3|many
TGTGCCAGCAGTTTCACTAGCGGGATAGGCACAGATACGCAGTATTTT
CASSFTSGIGTDTQYF
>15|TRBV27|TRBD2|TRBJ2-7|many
TGTGCCAGCAGTTTTGAACTAGCGGGTGCCTACGAGCAGTACTTC
CASSFELAGAYEQYF
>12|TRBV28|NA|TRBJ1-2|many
TGTGCCAGCAGTCCGGACAACTATGGCTACACCTTC
CASSPDNYGYTF
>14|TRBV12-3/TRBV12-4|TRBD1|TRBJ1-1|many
TGTGCCAGCAGTCCCGGACAGGGAAGCACTGAAGCTTTCTTT
CASSPGQGSTEAFF
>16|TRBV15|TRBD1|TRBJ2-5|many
TGTGCCACCAGCAGATTAACAGGGGGCTTCGGAGAGACCCAGTACTTC
CATSRLTGGFGETQYF
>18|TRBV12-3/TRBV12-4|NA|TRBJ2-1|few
TGTGCCAGCAAATGGGGACCTAGCTCCTGGGACCCCTACAATGAGCAGTTCTTC
CASKWGPSSWDPYNEQFF
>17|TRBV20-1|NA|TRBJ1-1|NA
TGCAGTGCTAGAGGCCTACTCACTCCCCAAAGGAACACTGAAGCTTTCTTT
CSARGLLTPQRNTEAFF
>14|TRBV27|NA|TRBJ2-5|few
TGTGCCAGCAGTTTATCGCAGGCACGGGCGACCCAGTACTTC
CASSLSQARATQYF
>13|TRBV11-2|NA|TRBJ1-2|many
TGTGCCAGCAGCTCACTCGACAGCAATGGCTACACCTTC
CASSSLDSNGYTF
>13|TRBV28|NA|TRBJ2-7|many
TGTGCCAGCAGTCCCGCTGAGTCCTACGAGCAGTACTTC
CASSPAESYEQYF
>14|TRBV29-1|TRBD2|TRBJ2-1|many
TGCAGCGTTGAAGGCGGGAGCGCTTACAATGAGCAGTTCTTC
CSVEGGSAYNEQFF
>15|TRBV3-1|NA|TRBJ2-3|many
TGTGCCAGCAGCCAAGGAAGGGCGGTTCAGGGTACGCAGTATTTT
CASSQGRAVQGTQYF
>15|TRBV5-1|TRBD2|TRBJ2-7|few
TGCGCCAGCAGCGGGGTAGCGGGAGTAACCTACGAGCAGTACTTC
CASSGVAGVTYEQYF
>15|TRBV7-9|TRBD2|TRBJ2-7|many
TGTGCCAGCAGCGCCACTAGCGGATATGACTACGAGCAGTACTTC
CASSATSGYDYEQYF
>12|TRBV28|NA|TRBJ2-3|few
TGTGCCAGCAGCCTAGGGCAAGATACGCAGTATTTT
CASSLGQDTQYF
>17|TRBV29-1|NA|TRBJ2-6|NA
TGCAGCGTTGAAGGGTTCAGGATGACCTCTGGGGCCAACGTCCTGACTTTC
CSVEGFRMTSGANVLTF
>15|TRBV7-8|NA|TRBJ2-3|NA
TGTGCCAGCAGCCTCTACCGGGACCGGCCCAATACGCAGTATTTT
CASSLYRDRPNTQYF
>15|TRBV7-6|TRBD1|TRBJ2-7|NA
TGTGCCAGCAGCGGGTCAGGGGGCCGCCACTACGAGCAGTACTTC
CASSGSGGRHYEQYF
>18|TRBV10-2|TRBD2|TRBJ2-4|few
TGCGCCACACTGGATAGCGGGGGGAGATGGATGGCCAAAAACATTCAGTACTTC
CATLDSGGRWMAKNIQYF
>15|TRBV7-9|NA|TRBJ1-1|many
TGTGCCAGCAGTCACCTCCGGGGGGCGCGTACTGAAGCTTTCTTT
CASSHLRGARTEAFF
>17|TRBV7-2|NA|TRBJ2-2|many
TGTGCCAGCAGCGAAAAATCGGGCGGCGCGAACACCGGGGAGCTGTTTTTT
CASSEKSGGANTGELFF
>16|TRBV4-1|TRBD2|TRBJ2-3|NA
TGCGCCAGCAGCCCCTTAGCGGGATCTGGCACAGATACGCAGTATTTT
CASSPLAGSGTDTQYF
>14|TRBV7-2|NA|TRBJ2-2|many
TGTGCCAGCAGCATCCTGCCAGGGGCCGGGGAGCTGTTTTTT
CASSILPGAGELFF
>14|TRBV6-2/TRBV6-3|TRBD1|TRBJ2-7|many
TGTGCCAGCAGTTACACCCCAGGGGGCGTCGAGCAGTACTTC
CASSYTPGGVEQYF
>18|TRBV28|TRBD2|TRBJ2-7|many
TGTGCCAGCAGTTTAATTGGGACTAGCGGGAGTCCTACCTACGAGCAGTACTTC
CASSLIGTSGSPTYEQYF